Shown below are 15 T cell receptor beta chains from a single sample sequenced in a study of blood T cell repertoires in COVID-19. The data were produced by immunoSEQ multiplex PCR, yet TCRdb's version contains in-frame clones alone and is incomplete. The sample shows fewer than 200,000 clones, nearly 90% of them seen only once. The sequencing sample was made of peripheral blood. Receptors were obtained from a man between 60 and 75 years old with active or convalescent COVID-19.

The table lists this clone with a few counts. Germline is not matched at one junction end, which may reflect a read error. This chain's CDR3 is CASSSDSSNKSPLHF. Here the CDR3 DNA reads TGTGCCAGCAGTTCCGACAGTTCAAATAAATCACCCCTCCACTTT. The rearrangement uses TRBV6-5 and TRBJ1-6; tentative D call: TRBD1 (5 bases). Germline values: CDR1 MNHEY, CDR2 SVGAGI. The CDR3 runs to 15 residues.

The J gene is TRBJ2-5, the V gene TRBV7-8; perhaps TRBD1 as D (5 bases). The V gene lost 5 bases and the J gene lost 5 bases, with 18 bases spanning the gap. Germline assignment: CDR1 SGHVS and CDR2 FQNEAQ. The CDR3 spans 15 residues. The CDR3 DNA is TGTGCCAGCAGCACCAATGGAGCTTACAGGGAGACCCAGTACTTC. Amino acids: CASSTNGAYRETQYF.

The sample holds a few counts of this clone. The genes are TRBV2 and TRBJ1-6; 9 nucleotides line up with TRBD1. The V segment lost 6 bases and the J segment 11 bases; nucleotides outside the gene matches: 5. The length of the CDR3 is 13 residues. Germline CDR1 SNHLY, CDR2 FYNNEI. The CDR3 nucleotides read TGTGCCAGCAGACAGGGGGCTTCGACACCCCTCCACTTT. Translation gives CASRQGASTPLHF.

This clone appeared once. V gene TRBV19 combines with J gene TRBJ2-3; the match to TRBD2 covers 11 bases. CDR3 size: 14 residues. Losses at the gene ends were 5 bases for V and 5 bases for J; bases not matched to a gene: 3. Germline CDR1 is LNHDA and CDR2 is SQIVND (reference sequence). The CDR3 sequence: CASSVAGGQDTQYF. For the CDR3, the DNA is TGTGCCAGTAGTGTAGCGGGGGGGCAAGATACGCAGTATTTT.

This chain links TRBV6-1 with TRBJ1-1; D is unclear. This CDR3 comprises 16 residues. V gave up 2 bases and J gave up 5 bases, with 18 bases separating them. Germline CDR1 is MNHNS and CDR2 is SASEGT. CDR3 sequence: CASSELWRVGRTEAFF. The CDR3 DNA reads TGTGCCAGCAGTGAATTATGGAGGGTCGGAAGGACTGAAGCTTTCTTT.

V is TRBV18 and J is TRBJ1-1; maybe TRBD1 (5 bases). V was pared by 4 bases and J by 3 bases, with 15 bases between. The germline CDR1 and CDR2 sequences are KGHSH and LQKENI. The CDR3 length is 15 residues. The CDR3 region is CASSLTDTLYTEAFF. CDR3 bases: TGTGCCAGCTCACTTACGGACACCCTATACACTGAAGCTTTCTTT. Variable domain in full (rest from reference TRBV18 and TRBJ1-1): NAGVMQNPRHLVRRRGQEARLRCSPMKGHSHVYWYRQLPEEGLKFMVYLQKENIIDESGMPKERFSAEFPKEGPSILRIQQVVRGDSAAYFCASSLTDTLYTEAFFGQGTRLTVV.

The genes are TRBV11-2 and TRBJ2-1, with D tentatively TRBD2 (6 bases). This CDR3 region has 14 residues. Germline lookup yields CDR1 SGHAT and CDR2 FQNNGV. Trimming cost V 5 bases and J 6 bases, with 14 bases left between them. The CDR3 DNA reads TGTGCCAGCAGCCCTAAGGCGGGGTTCAATGAGCAGTTCTTC. Protein sequence: CASSPKAGFNEQFF.

J is TRBJ2-3 and V is TRBV5-4; a possible D gene is TRBD1 (6 bases). Germline V gene data show CDR1 as SGHNT and CDR2 as YYREEE (reference sequence). Trimming took 3 bases from V and 5 from J, leaving 13 bases between them. The CDR3 sequence is 14 residues long. CDR3 in DNA: TGTGCCAGCAGCTCTCGACAGGTTGGAGATACGCAGTATTTT. Translated, it gives CASSSRQVGDTQYF.

The V and J genes are TRBV5-1 and TRBJ1-5; 7 bases are a match to TRBD1. CDR1 is SGHRS, CDR2 YFSETQ, per germline. The CDR3 is 14 amino acids. The J segment lost 6 bases and the V segment lost 2 bases, leaving 5 bases of the junction unmatched. The CDR3 DNA reads as TGCGCCAGCAGCTTCCAGGGGGAAGGTCAGCCCCAGCATTTT. As protein: CASSFQGEGQPQHF. Based on the CDR3 plus reference TRBV5-1 and TRBJ1-5, the full variable domain is KAGVTQTPRYLIKTRGQQVTLSCSPISGHRSVSWYQQTPGQGLQFLFEYFSETQRNKGNFPGRFSGRQFSNSRSEMNVSTLELGDSALYLCASSFQGEGQPQHFGDGTRLSIL.

The chain is built from TRBV6-4 and TRBJ2-7; possible D gene TRBD2, 6 bases. The V gene's germline CDR1 is MRHNA and CDR2 SNTAGT. This CDR3 is built from 13 residues. Between the trimmed V and J ends, which lost 8 bases and 6 bases, there was a span of 17 bases. CDR3 loop: CASAPPERVEQYF. CDR3 bases: TGTGCCAGCGCTCCTCCGGAGCGGGTCGAGCAGTACTTC.

The CDR3 is CASSEQAGTGYQPQHF. CDR3 nucleotide sequence: TGTGCCAGCAGTGAGCAGGCCGGGACAGGGTATCAGCCCCAGCATTTT. V and J are TRBV7-2 and TRBJ1-5; 9 nucleotides line up with TRBD1. The ends lost 6 bases at V and 5 bases at J; junction bases unmatched: 11. Germline V CDR1 and CDR2: SGHTA, FQGNSA. This CDR3 contains 16 residues.

The rearrangement uses TRBV9 and TRBJ2-2, with a tentative D call TRBD1 (6 bases). Germline loops: CDR1 SGDLS, CDR2 YYNGEE. The V end lost 4 bases, the J end lost 4 bases, and 14 bases lay between the germline ends. This CDR3 region has 15 residues. The CDR3 DNA reads as TGTGCCAGCAGCCCTCAGGCAGGGGCCACCGGGGAGCTGTTTTTT. The encoded protein is CASSPQAGATGELFF.

This chain uses TRBV19 with TRBJ1-6, with D perhaps TRBD1 (6 bases). V gave up 6 bases and J gave up 9 bases, with 15 bases separating them. The CDR3 is made up of 14 amino acids. Germline V gives CDR1 LNHDA, CDR2 SQIVND (reference sequence). CDR3 DNA: TGTGCCAGTAGGTGGACAGCCAATTCTTCACCCCTCCACTTT. It translates to CASRWTANSSPLHF.

The J gene is TRBJ1-5, the V gene TRBV27, with D possibly being TRBD1 (5 bases). This CDR3 has 13 amino acids. Trimming pared 6 bases from V and 5 bases from J, leaving 11 bases between. Germline V CDR1 and CDR2: MNHEY, SMNVEV (reference sequence). The CDR3 sequence is CASSPDRYQPQHF. Written as DNA, the CDR3 is TGTGCCAGCAGCCCCGACAGATATCAGCCCCAGCATTTT.

This rearrangement joins TRBV2 to TRBJ2-5, with 7 bases matching TRBD2. J lost 4 bases, V lost 5 bases, and 7 bases had no gene match. The CDR3 runs to 14 residues. Germline values: CDR1 SNHLY, CDR2 FYNNEI. CDR3 in amino acids: CASSPAGGGETQYF. The CDR3 bases are TGTGCCAGCAGTCCTGCCGGCGGGGGAGAGACCCAGTACTTC.